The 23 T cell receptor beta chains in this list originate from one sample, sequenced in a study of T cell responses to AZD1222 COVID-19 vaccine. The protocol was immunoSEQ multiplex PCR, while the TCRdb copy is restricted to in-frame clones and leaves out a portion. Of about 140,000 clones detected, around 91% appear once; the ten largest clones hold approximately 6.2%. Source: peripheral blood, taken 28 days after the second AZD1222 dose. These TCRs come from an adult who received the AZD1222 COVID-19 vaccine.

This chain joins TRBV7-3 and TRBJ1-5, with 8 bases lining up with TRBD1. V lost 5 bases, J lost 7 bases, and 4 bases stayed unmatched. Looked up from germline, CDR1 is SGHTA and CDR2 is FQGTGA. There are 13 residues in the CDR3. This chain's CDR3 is CASSPQGGQPQHF. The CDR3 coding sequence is TGTGCCAGCAGCCCACAGGGGGGACAGCCCCAGCATTTT. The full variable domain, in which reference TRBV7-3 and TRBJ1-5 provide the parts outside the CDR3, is GAGVSQTPSNKVTEKGKYVELRCDPISGHTALYWYRQSLGQGPEFLIYFQGTGAADDSGLPNDRFFAVRPEGSVSTLKIQRTERGDSAVYLCASSPQGGQPQHFGDGTRLSIL.

The CDR3 coding sequence is TGTGCCAGCAGCCGGCCGGTATGGGACAGGGCTGAGCCCCAGCATTTT. Amino acids: CASSRPVWDRAEPQHF. The chain links TRBV11-3 to TRBJ1-5; 9 bases map to TRBD1. Germline V gene data show CDR1 as SGHNT and CDR2 as YENEEA. The CDR3 covers 16 residues. Losses at the gene ends were 5 bases for V and 8 bases for J; bases not matched to a gene: 13.

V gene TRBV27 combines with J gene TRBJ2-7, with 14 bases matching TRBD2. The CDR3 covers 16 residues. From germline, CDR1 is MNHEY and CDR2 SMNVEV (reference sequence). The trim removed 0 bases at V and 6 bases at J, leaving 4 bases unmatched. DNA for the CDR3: TGTGCCAGCAGTTTATCTGGGACTAGCGGGAGATTCGAGCAGTACTTC. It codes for CASSLSGTSGRFEQYF.

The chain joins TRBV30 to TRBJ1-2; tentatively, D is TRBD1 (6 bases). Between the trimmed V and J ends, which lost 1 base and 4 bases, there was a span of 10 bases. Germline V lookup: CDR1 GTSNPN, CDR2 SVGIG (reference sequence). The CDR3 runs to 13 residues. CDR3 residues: CAWSAKGGYGYTF. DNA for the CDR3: TGTGCCTGGAGTGCCAAGGGGGGCTATGGCTACACCTTC.

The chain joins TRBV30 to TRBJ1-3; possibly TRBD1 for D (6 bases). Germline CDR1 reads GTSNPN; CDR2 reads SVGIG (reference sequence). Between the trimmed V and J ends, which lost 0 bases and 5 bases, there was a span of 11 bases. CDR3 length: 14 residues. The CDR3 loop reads CAWSVVTGRNTIYF. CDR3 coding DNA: TGTGCCTGGAGTGTAGTAACAGGGCGAAACACCATATATTTT. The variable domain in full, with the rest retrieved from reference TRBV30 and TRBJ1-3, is SQTIHQWPATLVQPVGSPLSLECTVEGTSNPNLYWYRQAAGRGLQLLFYSVGIGQISSEVPQNLSASRPQDRQFILSSKKLLLSDSGFYLCAWSVVTGRNTIYFGEGSWLTVV.

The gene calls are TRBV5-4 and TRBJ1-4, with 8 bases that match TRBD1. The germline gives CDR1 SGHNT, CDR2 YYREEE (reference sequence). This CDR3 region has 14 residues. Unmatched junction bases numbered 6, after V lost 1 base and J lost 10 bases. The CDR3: CASSLRQGPGKLFF. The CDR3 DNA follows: TGTGCCAGCAGCTTGCGACAGGGGCCAGGAAAACTGTTTTTT.

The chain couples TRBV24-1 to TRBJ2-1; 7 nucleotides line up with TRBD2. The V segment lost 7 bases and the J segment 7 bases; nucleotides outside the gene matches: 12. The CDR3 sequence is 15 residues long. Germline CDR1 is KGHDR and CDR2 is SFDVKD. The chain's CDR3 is CATSQKLALTNEQFF. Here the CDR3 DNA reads TGTGCCACCAGCCAGAAACTAGCGCTGACGAATGAGCAGTTCTTC.

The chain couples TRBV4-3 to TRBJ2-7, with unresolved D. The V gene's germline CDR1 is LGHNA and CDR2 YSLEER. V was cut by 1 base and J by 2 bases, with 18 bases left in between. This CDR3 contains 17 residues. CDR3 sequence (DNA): TGCGCCAGCAGCCAAGGATGGGGAAGGGAACTAACCTACGAGCAGTACTTC. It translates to CASSQGWGRELTYEQYF.

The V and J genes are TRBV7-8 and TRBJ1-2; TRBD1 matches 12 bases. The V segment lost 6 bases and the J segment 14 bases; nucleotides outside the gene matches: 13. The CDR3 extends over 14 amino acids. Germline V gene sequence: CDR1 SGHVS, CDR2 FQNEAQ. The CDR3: CASSQRDRGLIRTF. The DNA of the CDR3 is TGTGCCAGCAGTCAGAGGGACAGGGGGCTCATAAGGACCTTC.

Here the CDR3 DNA reads TGCGCCAGCAGCCAAAACATGTGGGCATCCGACTATGGCTACACCTTC. Translated, it gives CASSQNMWASDYGYTF. The rearrangement uses TRBV4-1 and TRBJ1-2; D is unresolved. Trimming stripped 2 bases from V and 3 bases from J, with 16 bases between. The CDR3 spans 16 residues. Per the germline V gene, CDR1 is MGHRA and CDR2 is YSYEKL.

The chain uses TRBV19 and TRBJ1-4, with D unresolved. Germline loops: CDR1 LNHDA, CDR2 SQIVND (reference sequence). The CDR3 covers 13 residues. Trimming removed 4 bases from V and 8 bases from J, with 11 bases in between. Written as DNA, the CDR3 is TGTGCCAGTAGTACCCAGAGAGGAGAAAAACTGTTTTTT. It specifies CASSTQRGEKLFF.

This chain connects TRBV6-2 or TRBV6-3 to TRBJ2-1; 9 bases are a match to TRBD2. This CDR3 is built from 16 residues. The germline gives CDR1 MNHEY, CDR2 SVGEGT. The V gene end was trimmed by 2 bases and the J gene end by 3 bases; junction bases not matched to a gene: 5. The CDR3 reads CASSYPPSGVYNEQFF. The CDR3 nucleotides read TGTGCCAGCAGTTACCCCCCTAGCGGGGTCTACAATGAGCAGTTCTTC.

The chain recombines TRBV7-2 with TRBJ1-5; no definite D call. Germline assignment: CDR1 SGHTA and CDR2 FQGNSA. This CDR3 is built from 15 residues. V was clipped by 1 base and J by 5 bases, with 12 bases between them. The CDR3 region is CASSLDSGGYQPQHF. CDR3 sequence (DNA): TGTGCCAGCAGCTTAGATAGTGGCGGGTATCAGCCCCAGCATTTT.

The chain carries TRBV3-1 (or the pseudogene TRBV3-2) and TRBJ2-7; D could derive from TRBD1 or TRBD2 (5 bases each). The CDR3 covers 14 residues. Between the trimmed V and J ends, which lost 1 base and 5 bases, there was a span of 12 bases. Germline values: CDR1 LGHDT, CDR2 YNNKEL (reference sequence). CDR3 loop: CASSQGGVGNEQYF. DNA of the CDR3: TGTGCCAGCAGCCAAGGGGGCGTCGGGAACGAGCAGTACTTC.

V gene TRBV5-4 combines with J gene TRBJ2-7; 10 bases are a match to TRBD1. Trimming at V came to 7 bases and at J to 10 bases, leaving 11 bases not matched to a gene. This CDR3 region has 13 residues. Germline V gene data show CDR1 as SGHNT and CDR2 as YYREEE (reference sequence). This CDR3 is CASGPTDRGLQYF. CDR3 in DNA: TGTGCCAGCGGACCAACAGACAGGGGGCTTCAGTACTTC.

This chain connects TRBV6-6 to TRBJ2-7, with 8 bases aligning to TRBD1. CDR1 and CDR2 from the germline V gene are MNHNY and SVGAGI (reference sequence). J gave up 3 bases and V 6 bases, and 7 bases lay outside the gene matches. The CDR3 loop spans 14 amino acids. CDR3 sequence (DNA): TGTGCCAGCAGCACCGGGACAGGTTTCTACGAGCAGTACTTC. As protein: CASSTGTGFYEQYF.

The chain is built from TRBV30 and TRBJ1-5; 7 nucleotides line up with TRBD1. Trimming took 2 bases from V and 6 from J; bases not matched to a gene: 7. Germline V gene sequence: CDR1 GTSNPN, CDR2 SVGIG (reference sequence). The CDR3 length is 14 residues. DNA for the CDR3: TGTGCCTGGAGTTGGGGAGGGGGCGGTCAGCCCCAGCATTTT. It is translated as CAWSWGGGGQPQHF.

This chain's CDR3 is CASSLGLSSTDTQYF. The DNA for the CDR3 is TGCGCCAGCAGCTTGGGTCTCTCTAGCACAGATACGCAGTATTTT. This chain links TRBV5-1 with TRBJ2-3, with D unresolved. The V gene lost 0 bases and the J gene lost 0 bases, with 8 bases spanning the gap. The germline gives CDR1 SGHRS, CDR2 YFSETQ. This CDR3 has 15 amino acids.

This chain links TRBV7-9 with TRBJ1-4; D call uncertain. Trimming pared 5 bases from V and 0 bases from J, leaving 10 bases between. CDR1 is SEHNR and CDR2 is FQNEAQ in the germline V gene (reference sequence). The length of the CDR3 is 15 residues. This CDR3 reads CASSVSYSTNEKLFF. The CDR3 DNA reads TGTGCCAGCAGCGTCAGCTATTCAACTAATGAAAAACTGTTTTTT.

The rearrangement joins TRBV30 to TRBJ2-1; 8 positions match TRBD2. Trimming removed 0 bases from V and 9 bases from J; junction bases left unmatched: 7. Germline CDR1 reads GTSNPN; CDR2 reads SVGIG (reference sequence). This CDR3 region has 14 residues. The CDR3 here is CAWSVFGGVAEQFF. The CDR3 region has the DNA TGTGCCTGGAGTGTTTTCGGGGGGGTGGCTGAGCAGTTCTTC.

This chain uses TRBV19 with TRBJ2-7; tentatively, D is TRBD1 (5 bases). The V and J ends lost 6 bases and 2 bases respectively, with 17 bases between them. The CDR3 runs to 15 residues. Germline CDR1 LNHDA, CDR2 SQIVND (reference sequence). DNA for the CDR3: TGTGCCAGTAGGCCACAGCAGGGTGACGCCTACGAGCAGTACTTC. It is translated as CASRPQQGDAYEQYF.

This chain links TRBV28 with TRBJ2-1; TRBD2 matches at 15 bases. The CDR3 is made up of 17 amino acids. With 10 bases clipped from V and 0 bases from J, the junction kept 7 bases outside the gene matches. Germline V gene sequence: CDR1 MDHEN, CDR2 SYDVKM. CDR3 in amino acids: CATSGTSGGSSYNEQFF. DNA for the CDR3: TGTGCCACTAGCGGGACTAGCGGGGGGAGCTCCTACAATGAGCAGTTCTTC.

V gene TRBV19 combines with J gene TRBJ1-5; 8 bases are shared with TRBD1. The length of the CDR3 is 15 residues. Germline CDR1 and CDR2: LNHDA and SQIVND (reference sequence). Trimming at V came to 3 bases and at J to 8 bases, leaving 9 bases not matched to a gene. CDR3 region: CASSIGTGGPKPQHF. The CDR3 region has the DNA TGTGCCAGTAGTATTGGAACAGGGGGTCCAAAGCCCCAGCATTTT.